This passage covers 32 T cell receptor beta chains from one sample sequenced in a study of CD8 T cell repertoires and HIV-1 epitope variants. The antigens for these receptors are not known. Method: immunoSEQ multiplex PCR; TCRdb's copy keeps in-frame clones and lacks some. This sample has roughly 6,600 clones, with 60% to 65% found just once. The sequencing sample was made of cultured CD8+ T cells derived from PBMCs. These receptors all stem from a male donor with HIV.

This clone was seen a handful of times. The genes are TRBV5-6 and TRBJ2-5, with TRBD2 matching 9 bases. V was pared by 1 base and J by 3 bases, with 7 bases of the junction left unmatched. This CDR3 contains 16 residues. The germline V gene encodes CDR1 SGHDT and CDR2 YYEEEE. For the CDR3, the DNA is TGTGCCAGCAGCTTGAGTTTAGAGCGGGGGGAAGAGACCCAGTACTTC. Amino acid sequence: CASSLSLERGEETQYF.

This CDR3 reads CASSPTSGGFLDTIYF. The CDR3 DNA reads as TGTGCCAGTAGTCCGACAAGTGGGGGTTTTCTGGACACCATATATTTT. The chain carries TRBV19 and TRBJ1-3; maybe TRBD1 (5 bases). Trimming shortened V by 5 bases and J by 8 bases, and 22 bases separated the two germline ends. The CDR3 is made up of 16 amino acids. CDR1 LNHDA and CDR2 SQIVND come from the germline V gene (reference sequence).

The V call is TRBV4-3, the J call TRBJ1-1, with D possibly TRBD1 on 5 matching bases. The CDR3 extends over 15 amino acids. Germline loops: CDR1 LGHNA, CDR2 YSLEER. The ends were cut back, 0 bases at V and 0 bases at J, with 8 bases in the middle. The CDR3 DNA sequence: TGCGCCAGCAGCCAAGATAAGGGGTTGAACACTGAAGCTTTCTTT. Translated: CASSQDKGLNTEAFF.

The chain combines TRBV2 with TRBJ2-3; 11 bases are shared with TRBD2. CDR3 length: 16 residues. V was clipped by 1 base and J by 3 bases; unmatched bases: 3. CDR1 and CDR2 (germline): SNHLY, FYNNEI. The chain's CDR3 is CASSEVRLAGTDTQYF. The CDR3 bases are TGTGCCAGCAGTGAAGTCCGACTAGCGGGGACAGATACGCAGTATTTT.

CDR3 amino acids: CASSPLAGVSGELFF. In nucleotides, the CDR3 is TGTGCCAGCAGCCCCCTAGCGGGAGTATCCGGGGAGCTGTTTTTT. The J gene is TRBJ2-2, the V gene TRBV11-2; 10 bases align to TRBD2. The junction had 6 bases not matched to a gene; V was cut back by 5 bases and J by 6 bases. The germline gives CDR1 SGHAT, CDR2 FQNNGV. The CDR3 is 15 amino acids.

There are a few counts of this clone. The chain uses TRBV27 and TRBJ1-2; D possibly corresponds to TRBD1 (6 bases). V was shortened by 2 bases and J by 5 bases, with 12 bases between the two germline ends. Germline V gene sequence: CDR1 MNHEY, CDR2 SMNVEV (reference sequence). The CDR3 is 14 amino acids. CDR3 sequence reads: CASSLGQGRYGYTF. The DNA for the CDR3 is TGTGCCAGCAGTTTAGGGCAGGGGAGGTATGGCTACACCTTC.

In this sample, this clone turned up a few times. This CDR3 reads CASSGTGATETQYF. The CDR3 nucleotides read TGTGCCAGTAGCGGGACAGGGGCGACGGAGACCCAGTACTTC. V usage is TRBV19 and J usage is TRBJ2-5; TRBD1 matches at 10 bases. The CDR3 has 14 amino acids. The ends lost 6 bases at V and 5 bases at J; junction bases unmatched: 6. Germline CDR1 is LNHDA and CDR2 is SQIVND (reference sequence).

This chain connects TRBV5-6 to TRBJ1-4; D possibly corresponds to TRBD1 (6 bases). V lost 6 bases and J 6 bases, leaving 9 bases between the germline ends. The CDR3 is made up of 12 amino acids. Germline CDR1 SGHDT, CDR2 YYEEEE. The CDR3 DNA is TGTGCCAGCACTAGGGGGTATGAAAAACTGTTTTTT. Encoded protein: CASTRGYEKLFF.

This clone was seen once. The chain couples TRBV29-1 to TRBJ2-3; the D gene could be TRBD1 or TRBD2 (5 bases each). CDR1 SQVTM and CDR2 ANQGSEA come from the germline V gene. The CDR3 length is 13 residues. V was trimmed by 6 bases and J by 2 bases, leaving 12 bases between them. CDR3 DNA sequence: TGCAGCGTCTCCGAGGGGACCACAGATACGCAGTATTTT. It is translated as CSVSEGTTDTQYF.

This chain uses TRBV10-3 with TRBJ1-2; possible D gene TRBD1, 5 bases. The CDR3 is 15 amino acids. Germline V gives CDR1 ENHRY, CDR2 SYGVKD. Between the trimmed V and J ends, which lost 0 bases and 8 bases, there was a span of 16 bases. The CDR3 bases are TGTGCCATCAGTGAGTCCGGGGGGATTGGGGAAGGCTACACCTTC. Its translation: CAISESGGIGEGYTF.

This chain links TRBV9 with TRBJ1-5; D uncertain. Deletions cut 2 bases from V and 0 bases from J, with 9 bases between. CDR3 length: 15 amino acids. The germline CDR1 and CDR2 sequences are SGDLS and YYNGEE. The CDR3 spells CASSVYESSNQPQHF. Here the CDR3 DNA reads TGTGCCAGCAGCGTCTATGAAAGTAGCAATCAGCCCCAGCATTTT.

Comment on this clone: The conserved phenylalanine or tryptophan is not found at the CDR3 terminus, so this likely reflects a read error. The chain couples TRBV5-1 to TRBJ1-2; D not certain. This CDR3 is 13 amino acids long. The V and J ends lost 0 bases and 8 bases respectively, with 11 bases between them. Germline CDR1 SGHRS, CDR2 YFSETQ. The CDR3 sequence: CASSLEGMGGYTL. In nucleotides, the CDR3 is TGCGCCAGCAGCTTGGAAGGTATGGGCGGCTACACCCTC.

Only one count was recorded for this clone. V and J are TRBV11-3 and TRBJ2-7; possibly TRBD2 for D (5 bases). This CDR3 is built from 15 residues. Germline CDR1 is SGHNT and CDR2 is YENEEA. The V end lost 4 bases, the J end lost 3 bases, and 16 bases lay between the germline ends. The CDR3 region has the DNA TGTGCCAGCAGCTGGGGTCGTGAAGGGAGCTACGAGCAGTACTTC. Amino acid sequence: CASSWGREGSYEQYF.

J is TRBJ1-2 and V is TRBV6-1, with TRBD1 matching over 8 bases. The germline V gene has CDR1 MNHNS and CDR2 SASEGT. After removal of 9 bases from V and 3 bases from J, the junction contained 9 bases not matched to a gene. The CDR3 has 14 amino acids. CDR3 bases: TGTGCCAGTCAAACAGGGGGAGATTACTATGGCTACACCTTC. Its translation: CASQTGGDYYGYTF.

This clone turned up a few times. Other DNA sequences of this sample code for an identical CDR3. The rearrangement links TRBV27 to TRBJ2-1, with 14 bases lining up with TRBD2. Trimming took 6 bases from V and 6 from J; bases not matched to a gene: 7. The CDR3 has 16 residues. From germline, CDR1 is MNHEY and CDR2 SMNVEV (reference sequence). CDR3: CASRGTSGRIGNEQFF. The CDR3 bases are TGTGCCAGCAGGGGGACTAGCGGGAGAATCGGCAATGAGCAGTTCTTC.

The gene calls are TRBV30 and TRBJ1-2, with a tentative D call TRBD1 (6 bases). The V gene's germline CDR1 is GTSNPN and CDR2 SVGIG (reference sequence). The CDR3 consists of 13 residues. V lost 2 bases to trimming and J lost 2 bases, with 9 bases between them. The CDR3 DNA reads as TGTGCCTGGAGTACGGGGGCCAACTATGGCTACACCTTC. This encodes CAWSTGANYGYTF.

Concerning this clone: The sample carries other DNA sequences with the same CDR3. The chain links TRBV28 to TRBJ1-2; D not resolved. The germline V gene encodes CDR1 MDHEN and CDR2 SYDVKM. The V end was cut by 2 bases, the J end by 8 bases, with 6 bases between. The CDR3 is 11 amino acids. The CDR3 DNA reads TGTGCCAGCAGTTTACCCGGGGGCTACACCTTC. Encoded protein: CASSLPGGYTF.

V and J are TRBV19 and TRBJ2-7, with D maybe TRBD2 (7 bases). CDR3 length: 15 amino acids. V was cut by 3 bases and J by 2 bases, with 14 bases left in between. Germline CDR1 LNHDA, CDR2 SQIVND (reference sequence). The CDR3 loop is CASSMRGTLTYEQYF. The CDR3 DNA reads TGTGCCAGTAGTATGCGGGGGACACTAACCTACGAGCAGTACTTC.

V usage is TRBV5-1 and J usage is TRBJ2-4; 9 bases are shared with TRBD1. Trimming removed 4 bases from V and 0 bases from J; junction bases left unmatched: 14. CDR3 length: 19 residues. In germline, CDR1 is SGHRS, CDR2 YFSETQ. The DNA for the CDR3 is TGCGCCAGCAGCCCGGAGAAAGGGACAGGGTCCTTAGCCAAAAACATTCAGTACTTC. Protein sequence: CASSPEKGTGSLAKNIQYF.

The chain is built from TRBV11-2 and TRBJ2-7; tentatively, D is TRBD1 (5 bases). CDR3 length: 15 amino acids. Trimming took off 1 base at V and 2 bases at J, with 12 bases between the two ends. CDR1 and CDR2 from the germline V gene are SGHAT and FQNNGV. CDR3 DNA: TGTGCCAGCAGCTTAGGTCCCAGGGCCCCCTACGAGCAGTACTTC. As protein: CASSLGPRAPYEQYF.

This clone occurred a few times. The genes are TRBV19 and TRBJ1-5; D gene ambiguous. Germline loops: CDR1 LNHDA, CDR2 SQIVND (reference sequence). The CDR3 is 15 residues long. V was pared by 0 bases and J by 0 bases, with 6 bases between. DNA for the CDR3: TGTGCCAGTAGTATAGATGATTATAGCAATCAGCCCCAGCATTTT. Translated: CASSIDDYSNQPQHF. Full variable domain (rest looked up from reference TRBV19 and TRBJ1-5): DGGITQSPKYLFRKEGQNVTLSCEQNLNHDAMYWYRQDPGQGLRLIYYSQIVNDFQKGDIAEGYSVSREKKESFPLTVTSAQKNPTAFYLCASSIDDYSNQPQHFGDGTRLSIL.

This sequence joins TRBV6-6 and TRBJ2-5; perhaps TRBD2 as D (5 bases). The V gene lost 6 bases and the J gene lost 5 bases, with 13 bases spanning the gap. CDR3 length: 13 residues. The germline V gene has CDR1 MNHNY and CDR2 SVGAGI (reference sequence). Here the CDR3 DNA reads TGTGCCAGCAGGGGAGTATTAGGGGAGACCCAGTACTTC. Its translation is CASRGVLGETQYF.

This sequence joins TRBV5-6 and TRBJ2-1; D remains ambiguous. Germline CDR1 is SGHDT and CDR2 is YYEEEE. This CDR3 is 13 amino acids long. Trimming took off 4 bases at V and 8 bases at J, with 13 bases between the two ends. CDR3: CASSPTMSDEQFF. CDR3 sequence (DNA): TGTGCCAGCAGCCCAACGATGAGCGATGAGCAGTTCTTC.

This chain's CDR3 is CASSWDRQGEKYF. The CDR3, as DNA: TGTGCCAGCAGCTGGGACCGACAGGGTGAGAAGTACTTC. This chain connects TRBV7-9 to TRBJ2-7; TRBD1 aligns across 7 bases. Germline CDR1 is SEHNR and CDR2 is FQNEAQ (reference sequence). Trimming removed 4 bases from V and 11 bases from J; junction bases left unmatched: 11. The CDR3 contains 13 residues.

The chain is built from TRBV7-8 and TRBJ2-7; 7 bases align to TRBD2. CDR1 is SGHVS, CDR2 FQNEAQ, per germline. The CDR3 contains 14 residues. The V and J ends lost 2 bases and 2 bases, in that order; junction bases with no gene match: 3. Written as DNA, the CDR3 is TGTGCCAGCAGCTTAAGGGACTACCCCTACGAGCAGTACTTC. Its translation is CASSLRDYPYEQYF.

The CDR3 loop is CASSQGGLDYEQYF. CDR3 nucleotides: TGCGCCAGCAGCCAAGGGGGACTAGACTACGAGCAGTACTTC. The chain links TRBV4-1 to TRBJ2-5; 8 bases align to TRBD2. The DNA end is more similar to TRBJ2-7, so the J call may be wrong. This CDR3 is built from 14 residues. Germline V gene sequence: CDR1 MGHRA, CDR2 YSYEKL.

This clone was seen only a few times. This chain links TRBV28 with TRBJ2-3; tentative D call: TRBD2 (7 bases). With 7 bases removed from V and 1 base from J, the gap between germline ends came to 15 bases. The CDR3 contains 15 residues. CDR1 is MDHEN, CDR2 SYDVKM, per germline. The CDR3 coding sequence is TGTGCCAGCATCCTTGGGGGGGGCGGCACAGATACGCAGTATTTT. It is translated as CASILGGGGTDTQYF. The whole variable domain, filled in from reference TRBV28 and TRBJ2-3, reads DVKVTQSSRYLVKRTGEKVFLECVQDMDHENMFWYRQDPGLGLRLIYFSYDVKMKEKGDIPEGYSVSREKKERFSLILESASTNQTSMYLCASILGGGGTDTQYFGPGTRLTVL.

This clone was detected only a few times. The V and J genes are TRBV10-2 and TRBJ2-7; 14 bases are a match to TRBD2. Unmatched junction bases numbered 5, after V lost 4 bases and J lost 3 bases. The CDR3 runs 16 residues. CDR1 WSHSY and CDR2 SAAADI come from the germline V gene. CDR3 nucleotide sequence: TGCGCCAGCAGTGCCGGACTAGCGGGAGGAGTCTACGAGCAGTACTTC. Amino acids: CASSAGLAGGVYEQYF.

On this clone: Its ends do not fully match the called genes, so a read error is possible. The chain joins TRBV28 to TRBJ1-2; the match to TRBD1 covers 9 bases. Germline values: CDR1 MDHEN, CDR2 SYDVKM. This CDR3 is built from 15 residues. CDR3 sequence reads: CASSLWDRVIGGYTF. CDR3 coding DNA: TGTGCCAGCAGTCTATGGGACAGGGTAATCGGTGGCTACACCTTC.

The CDR3 DNA reads as TGTGCCATCAGTGAGCAGAACCAGCCCCAGCATTTT. Its translation: CAISEQNQPQHF. The V call is TRBV10-3, the J call TRBJ1-5; no clear D gene. V lost 2 bases to trimming and J lost 7 bases, with 6 bases between them. The germline gives CDR1 ENHRY, CDR2 SYGVKD. The CDR3 runs 12 residues.

The chain has TRBV7-2 and TRBJ2-1, with TRBD2 matching over 11 bases. There are 17 residues in the CDR3. V trimming: 4 bases; J trimming: 8 bases; junction bases outside the gene matches: 13. The germline gives CDR1 SGHTA, CDR2 FQGNSA. The CDR3 DNA is TGTGCCAGCAGCTCCCCCGTAGCGGGGGGGGCCTCCTATGAGCAGTTCTTC. Its translation is CASSSPVAGGASYEQFF.

The chain is built from TRBV9 and TRBJ2-7, with a weak D call TRBD2 (5 bases). Germline V gives CDR1 SGDLS, CDR2 YYNGEE. V lost 3 bases to trimming and J lost 3 bases, with 16 bases between them. The CDR3 runs to 15 residues. The CDR3 here is CASSDDYLGNYEQYF. CDR3 DNA: TGTGCCAGCAGCGACGACTACCTTGGGAACTACGAGCAGTACTTC.